These 8 T cell receptor beta chains came from one sample sequenced in a study of blood T cell repertoires in COVID-19. Sequencing used immunoSEQ multiplex PCR; TCRdb keeps in-frame clones, though not all of them. The sample contains about 190,000 clones, under 80% of which appear only once. Sequencing was done on a sample of peripheral blood. These receptors were obtained from a woman aged 45-65 years with acute or convalescent COVID-19.

CDR3: CASRRPRSGAGELFF. The CDR3 DNA sequence: TGTGCCAGCAGGCGTCCCAGGTCGGGAGCCGGGGAGCTGTTTTTT. The chain has TRBV5-5 and TRBJ2-2; perhaps TRBD2 as D (6 bases). The CDR3 consists of 15 residues. V dropped 5 bases and J dropped 6 bases, with 17 bases sitting between them. Germline assignment: CDR1 SGHKS and CDR2 YYEKEE (reference sequence). The variable domain in full, completed from reference TRBV5-5 and TRBJ2-2, reads DAGVTQSPTHLIKTRGQQVTLRCSPISGHKSVSWYQQVLGQGPQFIFQYYEKEERGRGNFPDRFSARQFPNYSSELNVNALLLGDSALYLCASRRPRSGAGELFFGEGSRLTVL.

The chain carries TRBV6-5 and TRBJ1-1; tentatively, D is TRBD1 (5 bases). The CDR3 totals 14 residues. V lost 8 bases, J lost 4 bases, and 17 bases lay in between. CDR1 and CDR2 from the germline V gene are MNHEY and SVGAGI. The CDR3 is CASVISQGFTEAFF. The CDR3 DNA is TGTGCCAGCGTTATATCTCAGGGTTTCACTGAAGCTTTCTTT.

The rearrangement links TRBV7-2 to TRBJ2-1; 8 bases align to TRBD2. Per germline, CDR1 SGHTA and CDR2 FQGNSA. The V segment lost 5 bases and the J segment 6 bases; nucleotides outside the gene matches: 15. The length of the CDR3 is 17 residues. The chain's CDR3 is CASSPGLAGGRSNEQFF. CDR3 in DNA: TGTGCCAGCAGCCCCGGTTTGGCGGGAGGTCGGAGCAATGAGCAGTTCTTC. Variable domain in full (rest from reference TRBV7-2 and TRBJ2-1): GAGVSQSPSNKVTEKGKDVELRCDPISGHTALYWYRQSLGQGLEFLIYFQGNSAPDKSGLPSDRFSAERTGGSVSTLTIQRTQQEDSAVYLCASSPGLAGGRSNEQFFGPGTRLTVL.

This chain links TRBV5-1 with TRBJ2-3, with a tentative D call TRBD1 (5 bases). Germline CDR1 and CDR2: SGHRS and YFSETQ. Trimming stripped 0 bases from V and 4 bases from J, with 15 bases between. The CDR3 is 16 amino acids. CDR3 in DNA: TGCGCCAGCAGCTTGGACGGACACCTTGGGGCAGATACGCAGTATTTT. It yields the protein CASSLDGHLGADTQYF.

V is TRBV10-3 and J is TRBJ2-7; weak D call: TRBD2 (5 bases). The germline gives CDR1 ENHRY, CDR2 SYGVKD. V was shortened by 4 bases and J by 2 bases, with 15 bases between the two germline ends. The CDR3 consists of 15 residues. In nucleotides, the CDR3 is TGTGCCATCAGTGTATCAGCGGCCCTTACCTACGAGCAGTACTTC. It specifies CAISVSAALTYEQYF.

CDR3 DNA: TGCGCCAGCAGCCTCACCGACGGGGGGTCGGGGGTAATCTACGAGCAGTACTTC. It yields the protein CASSLTDGGSGVIYEQYF. The chain combines TRBV5-1 with TRBJ2-7; 7 bases fit TRBD2. Looked up from germline, CDR1 is SGHRS and CDR2 is YFSETQ. This CDR3 comprises 18 residues. V shed 4 bases and J 3 bases; nucleotides not matched to a gene: 19.

The gene calls are TRBV28 and TRBJ1-6; 10 nucleotides agree with TRBD1. CDR3 length equals 16 residues. V lost 5 bases to trimming and J lost 7 bases; unmatched junction nucleotides: 8. Germline V gene lookup returns CDR1 MDHEN and CDR2 SYDVKM. CDR3 bases: TGTGCCAGCAGTACACCCCCGGGACAGGGGAATTCACCCCTCCACTTT. It translates to CASSTPPGQGNSPLHF. The full variable domain, rest sourced from reference TRBV28 and TRBJ1-6, is DVKVTQSSRYLVKRTGEKVFLECVQDMDHENMFWYRQDPGLGLRLIYFSYDVKMKEKGDIPEGYSVSREKKERFSLILESASTNQTSMYLCASSTPPGQGNSPLHFGNGTRLTVT.

The chain employs TRBV6-6 and TRBJ2-5; D may be TRBD1 (6 bases). The CDR3 extends over 15 amino acids. V gave up 7 bases and J gave up 0 bases, with 15 bases separating them. CDR1 and CDR2 from the germline V gene are MNHNY and SVGAGI (reference sequence). CDR3 loop: CASKRHRAYQETQYF. The CDR3 DNA reads as TGTGCCAGCAAACGCCACAGGGCCTACCAAGAGACCCAGTACTTC.